This T cell receptor beta chain was sequenced for a study of blood T cell repertoires in COVID-19. Profiling relied on immunoSEQ multiplex PCR, and the TCRdb table lists in-frame clones only, not all of them. The table lists 110,000 to 150,000 clones, approximately 90% of them singletons. Sequencing used peripheral blood. The receptor comes from a woman older than 75 with acute or convalescent COVID-19.

CDR3 nucleotide sequence: TGTGCCAGTAGTTTACAACCGGGACTAGCGGGAGGCACAGATACGCAGTATTTT. Translated: CASSLQPGLAGGTDTQYF. The chain carries TRBV19 and TRBJ2-3, with 14 bases lining up with TRBD2. The CDR3 has 18 residues. Germline trimming cut 5 bases from V and 1 base from J; bases unmatched to any gene: 8. Germline V CDR1 and CDR2: LNHDA, SQIVND (reference sequence). Full variable domain (missing parts from reference TRBV19 and TRBJ2-3): DGGITQSPKYLFRKEGQNVTLSCEQNLNHDAMYWYRQDPGQGLRLIYYSQIVNDFQKGDIAEGYSVSREKKESFPLTVTSAQKNPTAFYLCASSLQPGLAGGTDTQYFGPGTRLTVL.